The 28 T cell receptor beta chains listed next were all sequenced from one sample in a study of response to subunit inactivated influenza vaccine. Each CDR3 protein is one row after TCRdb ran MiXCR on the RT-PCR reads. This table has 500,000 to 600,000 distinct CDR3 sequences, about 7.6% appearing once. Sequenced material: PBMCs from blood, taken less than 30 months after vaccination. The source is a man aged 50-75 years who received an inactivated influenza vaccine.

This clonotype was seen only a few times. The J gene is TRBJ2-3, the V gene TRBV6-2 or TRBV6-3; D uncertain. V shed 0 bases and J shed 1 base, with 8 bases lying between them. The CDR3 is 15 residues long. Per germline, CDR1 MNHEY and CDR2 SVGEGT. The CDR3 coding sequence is TGTGCCAGCAGTTACTCAAGTCCCGGCACAGATACGCAGTATTTT. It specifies CASSYSSPGTDTQYF.

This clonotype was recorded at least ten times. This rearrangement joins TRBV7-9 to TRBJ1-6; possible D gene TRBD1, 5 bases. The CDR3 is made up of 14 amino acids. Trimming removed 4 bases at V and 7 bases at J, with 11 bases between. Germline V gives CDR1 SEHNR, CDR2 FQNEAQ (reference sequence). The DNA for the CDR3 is TGTGCCAGCAGCTGGGGGGACTTCAATTCACCCCTCCACTTT. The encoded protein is CASSWGDFNSPLHF. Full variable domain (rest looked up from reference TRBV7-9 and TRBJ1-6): DTGVSQNPRHKITKRGQNVTFRCDPISEHNRLYWYRQTLGQGPEFLTYFQNEAQLEKSRLLSDRFSAERPKGSFSTLEIQRTEQGDSAMYLCASSWGDFNSPLHFGNGTRLTVT.

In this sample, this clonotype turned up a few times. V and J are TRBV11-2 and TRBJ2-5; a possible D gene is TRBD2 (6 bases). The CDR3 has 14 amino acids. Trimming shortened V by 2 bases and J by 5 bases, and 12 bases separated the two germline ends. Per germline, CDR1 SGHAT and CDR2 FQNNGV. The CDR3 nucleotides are TGTGCCAGCAGCTTATGGGCAGGGAGGGAGACCCAGTACTTC. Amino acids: CASSLWAGRETQYF.

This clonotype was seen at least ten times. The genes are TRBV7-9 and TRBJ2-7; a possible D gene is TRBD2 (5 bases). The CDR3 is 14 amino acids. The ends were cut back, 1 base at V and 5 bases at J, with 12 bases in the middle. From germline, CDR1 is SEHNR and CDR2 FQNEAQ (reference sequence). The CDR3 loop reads CASSLDWNGNEQYF. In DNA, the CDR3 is TGTGCCAGCAGCTTAGATTGGAACGGGAACGAGCAGTACTTC.

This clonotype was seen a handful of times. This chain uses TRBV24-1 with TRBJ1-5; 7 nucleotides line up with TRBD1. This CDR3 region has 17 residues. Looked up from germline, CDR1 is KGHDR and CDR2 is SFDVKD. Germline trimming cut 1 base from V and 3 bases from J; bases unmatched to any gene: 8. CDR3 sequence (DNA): TGTGCCACCAGTGATTTTCTGCAGGGGGTCCCCAATCAGCCCCAGCATTTT. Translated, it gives CATSDFLQGVPNQPQHF.

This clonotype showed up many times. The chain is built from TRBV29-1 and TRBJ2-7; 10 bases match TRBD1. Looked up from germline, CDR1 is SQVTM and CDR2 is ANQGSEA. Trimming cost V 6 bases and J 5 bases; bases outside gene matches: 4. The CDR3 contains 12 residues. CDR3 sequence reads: CSVETGGNEQYF. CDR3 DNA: TGCAGCGTGGAGACAGGGGGCAACGAGCAGTACTTC.

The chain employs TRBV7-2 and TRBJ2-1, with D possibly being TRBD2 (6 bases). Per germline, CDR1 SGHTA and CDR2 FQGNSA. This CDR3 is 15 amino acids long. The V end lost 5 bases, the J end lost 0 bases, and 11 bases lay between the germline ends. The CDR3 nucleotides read TGTGCCAGCAGCCCCGGGACTTACTCCTACAATGAGCAGTTCTTC. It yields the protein CASSPGTYSYNEQFF.

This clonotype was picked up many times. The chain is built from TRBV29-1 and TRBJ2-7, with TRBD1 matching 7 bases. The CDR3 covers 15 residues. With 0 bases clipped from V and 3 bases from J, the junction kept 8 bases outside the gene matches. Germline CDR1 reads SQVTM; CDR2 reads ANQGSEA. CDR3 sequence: CSVEDFTGTDYEQYF. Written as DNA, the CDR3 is TGCAGCGTTGAAGATTTCACCGGGACAGACTACGAGCAGTACTTC.

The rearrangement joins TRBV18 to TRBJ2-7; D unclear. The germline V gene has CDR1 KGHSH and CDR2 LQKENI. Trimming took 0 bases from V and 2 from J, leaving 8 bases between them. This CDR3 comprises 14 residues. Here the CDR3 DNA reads TGTGCCAGCTCACCACCCATGGAACCCTACGAGCAGTACTTC. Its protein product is CASSPPMEPYEQYF.

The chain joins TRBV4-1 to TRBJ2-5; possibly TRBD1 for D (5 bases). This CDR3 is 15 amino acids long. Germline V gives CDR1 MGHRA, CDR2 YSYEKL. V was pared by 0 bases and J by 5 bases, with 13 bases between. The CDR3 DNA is TGCGCCAGCAGCCAAGATAGGGGCAGGGTTGAGACCCAGTACTTC. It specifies CASSQDRGRVETQYF.

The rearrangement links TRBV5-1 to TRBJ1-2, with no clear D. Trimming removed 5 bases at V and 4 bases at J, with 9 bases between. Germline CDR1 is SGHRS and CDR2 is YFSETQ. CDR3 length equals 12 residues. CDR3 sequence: CASRAGSYGYTF. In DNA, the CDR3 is TGCGCCAGCAGGGCCGGAAGCTATGGCTACACCTTC.

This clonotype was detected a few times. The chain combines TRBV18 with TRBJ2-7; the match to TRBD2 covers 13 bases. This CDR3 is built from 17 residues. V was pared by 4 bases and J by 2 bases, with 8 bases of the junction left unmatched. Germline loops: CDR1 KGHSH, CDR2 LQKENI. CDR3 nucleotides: TGTGCCAGCTCACTCGGGACTAGCGGGGCCGGGGCCTACGAGCAGTACTTC. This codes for CASSLGTSGAGAYEQYF.

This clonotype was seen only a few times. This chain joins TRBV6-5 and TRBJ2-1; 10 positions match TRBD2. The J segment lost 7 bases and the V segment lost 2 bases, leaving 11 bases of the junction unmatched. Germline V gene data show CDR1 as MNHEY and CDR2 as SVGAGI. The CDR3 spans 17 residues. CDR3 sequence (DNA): TGTGCCAGCAGTTACAGTCCCCTAGCGGGAGCTCTTAATGAGCAGTTCTTC. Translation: CASSYSPLAGALNEQFF.

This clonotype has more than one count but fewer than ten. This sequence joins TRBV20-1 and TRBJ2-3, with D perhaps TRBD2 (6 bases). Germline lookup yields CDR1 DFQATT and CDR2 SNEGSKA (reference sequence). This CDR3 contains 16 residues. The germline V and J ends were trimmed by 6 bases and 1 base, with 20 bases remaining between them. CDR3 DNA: TGCAGTGCCCCCGTGCCCCGGGAGTGGGGCACAGATACGCAGTATTTT. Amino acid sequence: CSAPVPREWGTDTQYF.

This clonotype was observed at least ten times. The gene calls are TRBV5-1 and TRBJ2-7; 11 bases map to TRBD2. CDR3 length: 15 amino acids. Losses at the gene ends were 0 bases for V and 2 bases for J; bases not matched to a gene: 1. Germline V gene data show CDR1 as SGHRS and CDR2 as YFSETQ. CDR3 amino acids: CASSLGLAGPYEQYF. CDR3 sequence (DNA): TGCGCCAGCAGCTTGGGACTAGCGGGGCCCTACGAGCAGTACTTC.

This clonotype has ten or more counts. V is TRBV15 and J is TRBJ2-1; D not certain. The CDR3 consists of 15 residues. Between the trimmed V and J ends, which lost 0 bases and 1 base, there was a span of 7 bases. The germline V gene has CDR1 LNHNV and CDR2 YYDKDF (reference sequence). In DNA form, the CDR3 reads TGTGCCACCAGCAGAGATAAGGGATCCTACAATGAGCAGTTCTTC. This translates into CATSRDKGSYNEQFF.

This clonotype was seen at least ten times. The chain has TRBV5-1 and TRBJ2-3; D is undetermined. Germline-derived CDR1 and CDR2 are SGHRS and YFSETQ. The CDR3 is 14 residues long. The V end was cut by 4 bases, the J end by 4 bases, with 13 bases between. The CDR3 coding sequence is TGCGCCAGCAGCCGGCTAAATGTTGCAGATACGCAGTATTTT. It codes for CASSRLNVADTQYF.

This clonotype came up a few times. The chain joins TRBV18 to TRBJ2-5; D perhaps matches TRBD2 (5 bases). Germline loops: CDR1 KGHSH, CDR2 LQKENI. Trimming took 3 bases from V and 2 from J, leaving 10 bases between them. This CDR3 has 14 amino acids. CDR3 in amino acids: CASSPWTRQETQYF. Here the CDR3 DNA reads TGTGCCAGCTCACCTTGGACTCGGCAAGAGACCCAGTACTTC.

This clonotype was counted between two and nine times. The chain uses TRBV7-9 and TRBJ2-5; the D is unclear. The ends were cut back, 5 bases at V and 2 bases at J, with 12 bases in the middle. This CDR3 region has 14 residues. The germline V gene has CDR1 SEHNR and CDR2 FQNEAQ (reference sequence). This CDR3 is CASSRDDGQETQYF. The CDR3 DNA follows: TGTGCCAGCAGCCGAGACGACGGACAAGAGACCCAGTACTTC.

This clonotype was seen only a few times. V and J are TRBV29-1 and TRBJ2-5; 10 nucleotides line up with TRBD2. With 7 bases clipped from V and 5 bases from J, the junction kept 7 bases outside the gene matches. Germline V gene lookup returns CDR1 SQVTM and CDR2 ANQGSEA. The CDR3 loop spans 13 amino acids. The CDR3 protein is CSGKAGGLETQYF. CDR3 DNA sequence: TGCAGCGGGAAAGCGGGGGGGCTGGAGACCCAGTACTTC.

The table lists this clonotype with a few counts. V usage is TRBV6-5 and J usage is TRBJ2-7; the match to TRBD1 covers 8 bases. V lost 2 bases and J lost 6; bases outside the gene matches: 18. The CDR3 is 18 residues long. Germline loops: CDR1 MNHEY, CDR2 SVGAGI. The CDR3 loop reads CASSYGFGGTGYRREQYF. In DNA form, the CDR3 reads TGTGCCAGCAGTTACGGGTTTGGGGGGACAGGATACAGGCGCGAGCAGTACTTC.

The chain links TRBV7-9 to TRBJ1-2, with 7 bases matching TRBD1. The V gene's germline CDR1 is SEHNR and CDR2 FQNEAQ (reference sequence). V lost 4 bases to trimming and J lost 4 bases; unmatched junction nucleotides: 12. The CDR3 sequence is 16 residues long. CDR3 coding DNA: TGTGCCAGCAGCTCGCTCGAGGACAGGTCCATCTATGGCTACACCTTC. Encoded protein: CASSSLEDRSIYGYTF. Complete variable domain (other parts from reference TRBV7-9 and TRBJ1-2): DTGVSQNPRHKITKRGQNVTFRCDPISEHNRLYWYRQTLGQGPEFLTYFQNEAQLEKSRLLSDRFSAERPKGSFSTLEIQRTEQGDSAMYLCASSSLEDRSIYGYTFGSGTRLTVV.

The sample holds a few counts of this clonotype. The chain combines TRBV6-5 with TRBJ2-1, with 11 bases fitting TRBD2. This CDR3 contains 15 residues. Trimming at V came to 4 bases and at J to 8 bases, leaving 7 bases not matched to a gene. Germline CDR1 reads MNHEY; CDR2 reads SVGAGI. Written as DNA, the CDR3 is TGTGCCAGCAGTTTAGCGGGAGGGCCTTCCCATGAGCAGTTCTTC. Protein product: CASSLAGGPSHEQFF.

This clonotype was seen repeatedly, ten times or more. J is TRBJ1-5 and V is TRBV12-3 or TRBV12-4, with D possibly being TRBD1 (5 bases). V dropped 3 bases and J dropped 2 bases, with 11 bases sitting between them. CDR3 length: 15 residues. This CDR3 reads CASSLSREGNQPQHF. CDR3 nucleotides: TGTGCCAGCAGTTTGTCCAGGGAAGGCAATCAGCCCCAGCATTTT.

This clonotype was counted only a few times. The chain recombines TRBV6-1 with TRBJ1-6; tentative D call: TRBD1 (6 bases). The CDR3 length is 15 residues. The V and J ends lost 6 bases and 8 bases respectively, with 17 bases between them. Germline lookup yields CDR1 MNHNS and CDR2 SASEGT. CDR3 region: CASSPAGDGHSPLHF. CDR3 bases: TGTGCCAGCAGCCCGGCAGGGGATGGGCATTCACCCCTCCACTTT.

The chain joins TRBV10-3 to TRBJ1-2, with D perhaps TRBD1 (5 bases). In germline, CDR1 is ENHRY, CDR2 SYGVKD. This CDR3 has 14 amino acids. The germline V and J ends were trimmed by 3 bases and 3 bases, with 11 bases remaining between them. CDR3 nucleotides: TGTGCCATCAGTGAACAGGCCTTACACTATGGCTACACCTTC. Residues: CAISEQALHYGYTF.

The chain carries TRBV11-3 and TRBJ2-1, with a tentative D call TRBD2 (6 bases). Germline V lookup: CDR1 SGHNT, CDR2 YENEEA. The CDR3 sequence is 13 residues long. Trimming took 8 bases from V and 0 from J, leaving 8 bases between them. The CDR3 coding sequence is TGTGCCAGCGGGGAGGACTCCTACAATGAGCAGTTCTTC. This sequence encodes CASGEDSYNEQFF.

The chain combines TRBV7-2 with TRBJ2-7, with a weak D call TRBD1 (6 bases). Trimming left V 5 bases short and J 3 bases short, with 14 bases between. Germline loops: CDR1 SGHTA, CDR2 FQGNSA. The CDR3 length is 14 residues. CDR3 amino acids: CASSRDRSIYEQYF. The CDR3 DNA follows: TGTGCCAGCAGCCGAGACAGGAGTATCTACGAGCAGTACTTC.